This T cell receptor beta chain was sequenced during a study of T cells in Graves' hyperthyroidism and ophthalmopathy. Points from the study as a whole: In blood, most of the thyroid clonotypes expanded above 0.001 were also present.

Researchers took RNA transcripts and amplified the TCR beta CDR3 regions from them. Using the HTBI primer set, a first-round RT-PCR was run on the TCR CDR3. One entry per CDR3 protein, called by TCRdb with MiXCR from the multiplex PCR reads. The sample has fewer than 850,000 distinct CDR3 sequences; 15% to 20% are singletons. No ophthalmopathy progression within 18 months constituted stable Graves' hyperthyroidism. Not enrolled were patients with uncontrolled infection, other autoimmune disease, pregnancy or lactation. This clonotype has ten or more counts. The antigen remains undetermined. Germline-derived CDR1 and CDR2 are GTSNPN and SVGIG (reference sequence). This CDR3 spans 13 amino acids. Deletions cut 3 bases from V and 4 bases from J, with 12 bases between.

The sequence came from a man aged 50-59 years with Graves' hyperthyroidism. The V and J genes are TRBV30 and TRBJ2-5; a weak D match, TRBD1 (6 bases). What was sequenced was blood. Here the CDR3 reads CAWSRGEVETQYF. The CDR3 coding sequence is TGTGCCTGGAGCAGGGGCGAGGTAGAGACCCAGTACTTC.